The subject of this entry is one TCR beta chain. Using immunoSEQ multiplex PCR, the repertoire was profiled, and TCRdb retains in-frame clones only, with some absent. Among some 49,000 clones listed, around nine tenths were seen once. The data originate from a study of PD-L1 blockade in urothelial cancer. Study-level information: Researchers found blood samples held a median of around 140,000 T cells.

Germline lookup yields CDR1 SGHNT and CDR2 YENEEA. This CDR3 has 15 amino acids. The junction had 3 bases not matched to a gene; V was cut back by 1 base and J by 4 bases. The sequence was obtained from a man in his sixties with urothelial cancer. This sequence joins TRBV11-3 and TRBJ1-1; 10 nucleotides match TRBD1. The input for sequencing was PBMCs, taken around atezolizumab (anti-PD-L1) treatment. The CDR3, as DNA: TGTGCCAGCAGCTTAGGCGGGACAGGGGCCACTGAAGCTTTCTTT. Encoded protein: CASSLGGTGATEAFF.